The 2 T cell receptor beta chains listed next were all sequenced from one sample in a study of blood T cells in healthy people across ages. Sample-barcoded 5' priming and a J-beta primer mix drove a second PCR of about 7 to 12 cycles. TCRdb itself ran the 5' RACE reads through MiXCR, one entry per CDR3 protein. The table records some 920,000 distinct CDR3 sequences, roughly half of them present only once. Sequenced material: blood. These TCRs come from a woman aged 55-69 years in good health.

This sequence joins TRBV7-2 and TRBJ2-3, with 11 bases identical to TRBD2. With V trimmed by 4 bases and J by 5 bases, 5 bases remained unmatched. Germline V gene sequence: CDR1 SGHTA, CDR2 FQGNSA. The CDR3 runs to 15 residues. Here the CDR3 DNA reads TGTGCCAGCAGCTCGACTAGCGGGGTGGGAGATACGCAGTATTTT. This encodes CASSSTSGVGDTQYF. Supplemented by reference TRBV7-2 and TRBJ2-3, the full variable domain reads GAGVSQSPSNKVTEKGKDVELRCDPISGHTALYWYRQSLGQGLEFLIYFQGNSAPDKSGLPSDRFSAERTGGSVSTLTIQRTQQEDSAVYLCASSSTSGVGDTQYFGPGTRLTVL.

This clonotype was observed a few times. CDR3 region: CASSLDTAGGRETQYF. Here the CDR3 DNA reads TGTGCCAGCAGCTTAGATACAGCGGGAGGGAGGGAGACCCAGTACTTC. This rearrangement joins TRBV7-2 to TRBJ2-5; 10 nucleotides align to TRBD2. This CDR3 is 16 amino acids long. Losses at the gene ends were 1 base for V and 5 bases for J; bases not matched to a gene: 7. Germline V gives CDR1 SGHTA, CDR2 FQGNSA.